This T cell receptor beta chain was captured in a study of cytomegalovirus exposure and HLA in healthy donors. Overall study findings and caveats: It was reportedly the case that the classifier diagnosed cytomegalovirus status with high specificity and sensitivity. The TCR clusters that emerged in the first cohort tended, a later analysis found, to co-occur in the 120 or so validation repertoires. Among TCR sequences, most were rare, though some public TCRs appeared in many donors.

Separate from the approximately 700-subject first cohort was the 120-subject validation cohort, to which the donors belonged. The CDR3 covers 14 residues. V lost 4 bases and J lost 6; bases outside the gene matches: 6. The germline V gene has CDR1 SGHAT and CDR2 FQNNGV. As to this clone: Its antigen is currently unknown.

Repertoires were generated with immunoSEQ multiplex PCR, while TCRdb's copy carries only in-frame clones and drops some. Among 150,000 to 200,000 clones listed, around four fifths were seen once. The chain employs TRBV11-2 and TRBJ2-7; 10 positions match TRBD1. The sequence was collected from a man aged 30 to 45 in good health and CMV-seropositive. The specimen was PBMCs. The chain's CDR3 is CASSYGTGDLEQYF. The CDR3, as DNA: TGTGCCAGCAGCTACGGGACAGGGGACCTCGAGCAGTACTTC.